The next 30 T cell receptor beta chains were all read from a single sample in a study of long-term antiretroviral therapy in people with HIV. Running of the v3.0 immunoSEQ assay took place at survey level. Method: immunoSEQ multiplex PCR; TCRdb's copy keeps in-frame clones and lacks some. The sample carries fewer than 30,000 clones, over 70% recorded once. The sequencing used unsorted PBMCs, collected 2.1 years after starting antiretroviral therapy. The receptors were sampled from a man aged 25-45 years with HIV.

This chain uses TRBV7-9 with TRBJ2-2; D may be TRBD1 or TRBD2 (5 bases each). V lost 5 bases and J 7 bases, leaving 20 bases between the germline ends. The CDR3 is 16 residues long. CDR1 and CDR2 (germline): SEHNR, FQNEAQ (reference sequence). CDR3 sequence (DNA): TGTGCCAGCAGCAGCCCGAGGGACCGTCTCATCGGGGAGCTGTTTTTT. This codes for CASSSPRDRLIGELFF.

The gene calls are TRBV10-3 and TRBJ2-3; possibly TRBD1 for D (6 bases). The CDR3 runs 13 residues. V gave up 5 bases and J gave up 6 bases, with 12 bases separating them. CDR1 is ENHRY, CDR2 SYGVKD, per germline. The CDR3 is CAISRDITDTQYF. The CDR3 region has the DNA TGTGCCATCAGTCGGGACATTACCGATACGCAGTATTTT.

The rearrangement joins TRBV28 to TRBJ1-5; possible D gene TRBD1, 6 bases. The CDR3 is 15 amino acids. Trimming left V 3 bases short and J 2 bases short, with 11 bases between. Germline values: CDR1 MDHEN, CDR2 SYDVKM. The CDR3 coding sequence is TGTGCCAGCAGTTTCTACAGGGTTGGCAATCAGCCCCAGCATTTT. As protein: CASSFYRVGNQPQHF.

The rearrangement uses TRBV19 and TRBJ2-1; D is ambiguous. The CDR3 sequence is 16 residues long. V lost 5 bases to trimming and J lost 4 bases, with 18 bases between them. Germline values: CDR1 LNHDA, CDR2 SQIVND (reference sequence). The CDR3 spells CASSSRTGPGYNEQFF. The CDR3 DNA reads TGTGCCAGTAGTTCCCGTACGGGTCCCGGTTACAATGAGCAGTTCTTC.

The chain couples TRBV7-8 to TRBJ2-7; perhaps D is TRBD1 or TRBD2 (6 bases each). V dropped 1 base and J dropped 7 bases, with 20 bases sitting between them. The CDR3 runs to 16 residues. Germline V lookup: CDR1 SGHVS, CDR2 FQNEAQ. CDR3 DNA sequence: TGTGCCAGCAGCTTAGGGGTGTCGGGAGAGGGGGGTGAGCAGTACTTC. As protein: CASSLGVSGEGGEQYF.

The chain is built from TRBV7-3 and TRBJ2-1; 12 bases line up with TRBD2. The CDR3 is made up of 15 amino acids. CDR1 is SGHTA, CDR2 FQGTGA, per germline. The V and J ends lost 5 bases and 8 bases, in that order; junction bases with no gene match: 7. Here the CDR3 DNA reads TGTGCCAGCAGCCGACTAGCGGGGGCGGTGGATGAGCAGTTCTTC. The encoded protein is CASSRLAGAVDEQFF.

This clone has only one observation. The V and J genes are TRBV9 and TRBJ2-1; D remains unclear. The CDR3 covers 12 residues. Deletions cut 4 bases from V and 7 bases from J, with 9 bases between. CDR1 is SGDLS, CDR2 YYNGEE, per germline. CDR3 region: CASSLNLNEQFF. In DNA form, the CDR3 reads TGTGCCAGCAGCCTCAATTTGAATGAGCAGTTCTTC.

V gene TRBV5-1 combines with J gene TRBJ2-5; D gene ambiguous. Trimming left V 0 bases short and J 2 bases short, with 5 bases between. The length of the CDR3 is 13 residues. Germline CDR1 reads SGHRS; CDR2 reads YFSETQ. For the CDR3, the DNA is TGCGCCAGCAGCTTGGCGGATCAAGAGACCCAGTACTTC. It yields the protein CASSLADQETQYF.

The V call is TRBV6-1, the J call TRBJ1-6, with 7 bases lining up with TRBD1. The length of the CDR3 is 14 residues. Germline assignment: CDR1 MNHNS and CDR2 SASEGT. V lost 7 bases to trimming and J lost 7 bases; unmatched junction nucleotides: 7. Here the CDR3 reads CASIPGQRNSPLHF. As DNA, the CDR3 is TGTGCCAGCATCCCGGGACAGAGAAATTCACCCCTCCACTTT.

The V and J genes are TRBV19 and TRBJ2-3, with a tentative D call TRBD1 (5 bases). Germline assignment: CDR1 LNHDA and CDR2 SQIVND (reference sequence). CDR3 length: 16 residues. The V and J ends lost 5 bases and 2 bases respectively, with 17 bases between them. CDR3 sequence: CASSARRQNPTDTQYF. The CDR3, as DNA: TGTGCCAGTAGTGCCCGGCGACAGAACCCCACAGATACGCAGTATTTT.

The V call is TRBV18, the J call TRBJ1-6; a possible D gene is TRBD1 (6 bases). This CDR3 contains 15 residues. V was trimmed by 3 bases and J by 9 bases, leaving 15 bases between them. Germline V gene data show CDR1 as KGHSH and CDR2 as LQKENI. The CDR3 nucleotides read TGTGCCAGCTCACCGCCGGGTCTACAGGGTTCACCCCTCCACTTT. This translates into CASSPPGLQGSPLHF.

The J gene is TRBJ1-2, the V gene TRBV19; TRBD1 matches at 8 bases. J was trimmed by 4 bases and V by 7 bases; bases with no gene match: 2. Germline CDR1 is LNHDA and CDR2 is SQIVND (reference sequence). The CDR3 totals 12 residues. This CDR3 reads CASTGTGYGYTF. CDR3 DNA sequence: TGTGCCAGTACAGGGACAGGCTATGGCTACACCTTC.

The V and J genes are TRBV7-2 and TRBJ1-5; no firm D call. Germline V CDR1 and CDR2: SGHTA, FQGNSA. Trimming left V 5 bases short and J 2 bases short, with 19 bases between. This CDR3 is built from 17 residues. In DNA, the CDR3 is TGTGCCAGCAGCCCCGGGGTGGGAGTGCAGGGCAATCAGCCCCAGCATTTT. Protein sequence: CASSPGVGVQGNQPQHF.

In this sample, this clone turned up a few times. The chain joins TRBV4-1 to TRBJ1-3; D ambiguous. The germline V gene has CDR1 MGHRA and CDR2 YSYEKL. The CDR3 has 16 amino acids. Deletions cut 2 bases from V and 1 base from J, with 12 bases between. The CDR3 spells CASSQLTGISGNTIYF. CDR3 bases: TGCGCCAGCAGCCAACTCACGGGGATATCTGGAAACACCATATATTTT.

The chain combines TRBV4-3 with TRBJ2-1, with no clear D. V dropped 0 bases and J dropped 4 bases, with 10 bases sitting between them. Germline-derived CDR1 and CDR2 are LGHNA and YSLEER. This CDR3 region has 15 residues. The CDR3 DNA reads TGCGCCAGCAGCCAAGATGCGCGCAGTTACAATGAGCAGTTCTTC. Amino acid sequence: CASSQDARSYNEQFF.

The J gene is TRBJ2-4, the V gene TRBV25-1, with TRBD1 matching 12 bases. V trimming: 8 bases; J trimming: 7 bases; junction bases outside the gene matches: 6. The CDR3 sequence is 14 residues long. Germline lookup yields CDR1 MGHDK and CDR2 SYGVNS. CDR3 sequence (DNA): TGTGCCAGCCGGGGACAGGGGGCAGTCAACATTCAGTACTTC. Translating it yields CASRGQGAVNIQYF.

J is TRBJ1-5 and V is TRBV12-2; no DNA check was done on the table's D call, TRBD1. TRBV12-2 is shown as a pseudogene. The CDR3 loop spans 15 amino acids. CDR3 in amino acids: CASRLKGCDNQPQHF. As DNA, the CDR3 is TGTGCAAGTCGCTTGAAGGGGTGTGACAATCAGCCCCAGCATTTT.

This chain links TRBV28 with TRBJ1-5, with 7 bases matching TRBD1. Losses at the gene ends were 5 bases for V and 9 bases for J; bases not matched to a gene: 13. The CDR3 is 15 residues long. Germline lookup yields CDR1 MDHEN and CDR2 SYDVKM. The CDR3 coding sequence is TGTGCCAGCAGTCCCTCGACAGGGCCGGGGCGGCCCCAGCATTTT. It yields the protein CASSPSTGPGRPQHF. Full variable domain (missing parts from reference TRBV28 and TRBJ1-5): DVKVTQSSRYLVKRTGEKVFLECVQDMDHENMFWYRQDPGLGLRLIYFSYDVKMKEKGDIPEGYSVSREKKERFSLILESASTNQTSMYLCASSPSTGPGRPQHFGDGTRLSIL.

The rearrangement joins TRBV7-8 to TRBJ2-5; D unresolved. CDR1 and CDR2 (germline): SGHVS, FQNEAQ. The length of the CDR3 is 15 residues. The V end lost 1 base, the J end lost 2 bases, and 11 bases lay between the germline ends. The CDR3 loop reads CASSLGMVQQETQYF. CDR3 DNA sequence: TGTGCCAGCAGCTTAGGAATGGTACAACAAGAGACCCAGTACTTC.

Here the CDR3 DNA reads TGCAGCGTTGCTGGGACTTCAACAGATACGCAGTATTTT. Amino acid sequence: CSVAGTSTDTQYF. The chain couples TRBV29-1 to TRBJ2-3, with a tentative D call TRBD2 (6 bases). The CDR3 loop spans 13 amino acids. The V gene lost 4 bases and the J gene lost 3 bases, with 11 bases spanning the gap. Germline-derived CDR1 and CDR2 are SQVTM and ANQGSEA.

CDR3 amino acids: CASSSWTSGGSKTQYF. In nucleotides, the CDR3 is TGTGCCAGCAGCTCCTGGACTAGCGGGGGGTCGAAGACCCAGTACTTC. V gene TRBV7-2 combines with J gene TRBJ2-5; 14 bases are a match to TRBD2. Germline V gives CDR1 SGHTA, CDR2 FQGNSA. This CDR3 has 16 residues. The V segment lost 4 bases and the J segment 6 bases; nucleotides outside the gene matches: 7.

The chain uses TRBV28 and TRBJ1-6; 7 nucleotides line up with TRBD1. The CDR3 sequence is 14 residues long. V trimming: 4 bases; J trimming: 7 bases; junction bases outside the gene matches: 4. Germline V lookup: CDR1 MDHEN, CDR2 SYDVKM. CDR3 sequence (DNA): TGTGCCAGCAGTTGGAGGGGGCAGAATTCACCCCTCCACTTT. It is translated as CASSWRGQNSPLHF.

In this sample, this clone turned up a few times. V is TRBV9 and J is TRBJ1-1, with TRBD1 as a possible D gene (5 bases). CDR1 and CDR2 from the germline V gene are SGDLS and YYNGEE. The CDR3 extends over 13 amino acids. Trimming cost V 0 bases and J 8 bases, with 11 bases left between them. CDR3 DNA: TGTGCCAGCAGCGTAGCTAAGAAGGGGGAAGCTTTCTTT. Translation: CASSVAKKGEAFF.

V gene TRBV7-2 combines with J gene TRBJ2-7; no definite D call. The CDR3 is 12 residues long. The germline V gene has CDR1 SGHTA and CDR2 FQGNSA. Trimming took 5 bases from V and 0 from J, leaving 5 bases between them. CDR3 amino acids: CASSTSSYEQYF. The CDR3 DNA is TGTGCCAGCAGCACAAGCTCCTACGAGCAGTACTTC.

CDR3 sequence: CASSLLAGTYNEQFF. The CDR3 bases are TGCGCCAGCAGCTTACTAGCGGGGACTTACAATGAGCAGTTCTTC. The chain carries TRBV5-1 and TRBJ2-1; the match to TRBD2 covers 10 bases. This CDR3 region has 15 residues. CDR1 and CDR2 (germline): SGHRS, YFSETQ. The trim removed 2 bases at V and 4 bases at J, leaving 3 bases unmatched.

This clone came up a few times. The rearrangement uses TRBV5-1 and TRBJ2-7; no firm D call. V lost 0 bases and J 0 bases, leaving 7 bases between the germline ends. Germline CDR1 is SGHRS and CDR2 is YFSETQ. CDR3 length: 14 amino acids. DNA for the CDR3: TGCGCCAGCAGCTTGGTGGGGATCTCCTACGAGCAGTACTTC. It encodes CASSLVGISYEQYF.

The CDR3 loop reads CASSRSSGGSYEQYF. CDR3 bases: TGCGCCAGCAGCAGGTCTAGCGGGGGCTCCTACGAGCAGTACTTC. The chain carries TRBV5-1 and TRBJ2-7; TRBD2 matches at 10 bases. The CDR3 has 15 residues. Germline V gene data show CDR1 as SGHRS and CDR2 as YFSETQ. Trimming took 4 bases from V and 0 from J; bases not matched to a gene: 4.

This chain connects TRBV7-8 to TRBJ1-6; 9 nucleotides align to TRBD1. The CDR3 contains 15 residues. Germline V lookup: CDR1 SGHVS, CDR2 FQNEAQ. Losses at the gene ends were 7 bases for V and 6 bases for J; bases not matched to a gene: 7. Here the CDR3 DNA reads TGTGCCAGCACCAGTCAGGACAGGGGTAATTCACCCCTCCACTTT. Encoded protein: CASTSQDRGNSPLHF.

V and J are TRBV7-3 and TRBJ2-1; 12 nucleotides align to TRBD2. CDR3 length equals 16 residues. V lost 3 bases to trimming and J lost 8 bases; unmatched junction nucleotides: 8. The germline V gene has CDR1 SGHTA and CDR2 FQGTGA. The DNA of the CDR3 is TGTGCCAGCAGCTTCGACGCTAGCGGGGGGGGTGATGAGCAGTTCTTC. As protein: CASSFDASGGGDEQFF.

This sequence joins TRBV5-5 and TRBJ2-7; tentatively, D is TRBD1 (6 bases). CDR1 is SGHKS and CDR2 is YYEKEE in the germline V gene (reference sequence). The germline V and J ends were trimmed by 0 bases and 2 bases, with 12 bases remaining between them. The CDR3 is 15 amino acids. CDR3 amino acids: CASSLDVGQTYEQYF. In nucleotides, the CDR3 is TGTGCCAGCAGCTTGGATGTTGGACAGACCTACGAGCAGTACTTC.